A selection of T cell receptor beta chains follows, all from one sample in a study of CD4 T cells in relation to SARS-CoV-2 and coronaviruses. Using immunoSEQ multiplex PCR, the repertoire was profiled, and TCRdb retains in-frame clones only, with some absent. The sample holds about 54,000 clones, roughly 94% seen once. Material for sequencing was naive CD4+ T cells from PBMCs. The receptors derive from an adult with COVID-19. The CDR3 runs from the conserved cysteine through the conserved F or W. The order of the fields is J gene, D gene, clone size, V gene, CDR3 DNA, CDR3 protein. D genes are given only for firm matches. Clone sizes are given selectively: once, few, many, or a class where the clone is expanded.

j_call: TRBJ1-3; d_call: -; clone_size: few; v_call: TRBV20-1; cdr3_nt: TGCAGTGCTAGTAGCAGGGCAAGGGCTGGAAACACCATATATTTT; cdr3_aa: CSASSRARAGNTIYF
j_call: TRBJ2-4; d_call: -; clone_size: -; v_call: TRBV3-1/TRBV3-2; cdr3_nt: TGTGCCAGCAGCCAGGGACATTGGACGTACTTC; cdr3_aa: CASSQGHWTYF
j_call: TRBJ2-1; d_call: -; clone_size: -; v_call: TRBV2; cdr3_nt: TGTGCCAGCAGCGACACACGAGAAACAGGCTACTCCTACAATGAGCAGTTCTTC; cdr3_aa: CASSDTRETGYSYNEQFF
j_call: TRBJ2-5; d_call: TRBD2; clone_size: -; v_call: TRBV27; cdr3_nt: TGTGCCAGCAGTTTTATTAGCGGGAGAGGGAGCGAGACCCAGTACTTC; cdr3_aa: CASSFISGRGSETQYF
j_call: TRBJ2-1; d_call: TRBD2; clone_size: -; v_call: TRBV4-1; cdr3_nt: TGCGCCAGCAGCCAAGTCCTGGGAAGAGCGGGACCCAGCAATGAGCAGTTCTTC; cdr3_aa: CASSQVLGRAGPSNEQFF
j_call: TRBJ1-5; d_call: -; clone_size: -; v_call: TRBV20-1; cdr3_nt: TGCAGTGCTAGTTCCGGGGCGATGCAGCCCCAGCATTTT; cdr3_aa: CSASSGAMQPQHF
j_call: TRBJ1-6; d_call: -; clone_size: few; v_call: TRBV6-5; cdr3_nt: TGTGCCAGCAGTTACTTGTCAGAGAATTCACCCCTCCACTTT; cdr3_aa: CASSYLSENSPLHF
j_call: TRBJ2-7; d_call: TRBD2; clone_size: -; v_call: TRBV18; cdr3_nt: TGTGCCAGCTCCTCTACCCCGGGACAGCCGCATCTAGCGGGAGGGCCAAACTACGAGCAGTACTTC; cdr3_aa: CASSSTPGQPHLAGGPNYEQYF
j_call: TRBJ2-2; d_call: -; clone_size: -; v_call: TRBV6-4; cdr3_nt: TGTGCCAGCAGCCTCGATGGGGGCAGGTGGGACACCGGGGAGCTGTTTTTT; cdr3_aa: CASSLDGGRWDTGELFF
j_call: TRBJ2-2; d_call: -; clone_size: -; v_call: TRBV28; cdr3_nt: TGTGCCAGCAGTACCGGTGGGGGGCGCACCGGGGAGCTGTTTTTT; cdr3_aa: CASSTGGGRTGELFF
j_call: TRBJ2-3; d_call: -; clone_size: -; v_call: TRBV2; cdr3_nt: TGTGCCAGCAGTGAAGTCCTCTCCACTGATACGCAGTATTTT; cdr3_aa: CASSEVLSTDTQYF
j_call: TRBJ1-2; d_call: TRBD1; clone_size: -; v_call: TRBV27; cdr3_nt: TGTGCCAGCAGTTCATCAATGCCAGGGGGGGGCTACACCTTC; cdr3_aa: CASSSSMPGGGYTF
j_call: TRBJ2-1; d_call: -; clone_size: -; v_call: TRBV11-3; cdr3_nt: TGTGCCAGCAGCTTAGGGTATAGGATTAGCTCCTACAATGAGCAGTTCTTC; cdr3_aa: CASSLGYRISSYNEQFF